A single sample is the source of the 9 T cell receptor beta chains below, sequenced in a study of T cell responses to AZD1222 COVID-19 vaccine. Some clones are missing from TCRdb's copy, which holds only in-frame ones; the method was immunoSEQ multiplex PCR. Of over 100,000 clones in the sample, roughly 90% were seen once. The specimen comprised peripheral blood, sampled on day 0 of AZD1222 vaccination. The receptors derive from an adult in good health.

The rearrangement links TRBV9 to TRBJ2-1; 9 bases are shared with TRBD1. The CDR3 is made up of 20 amino acids. The germline V gene encodes CDR1 SGDLS and CDR2 YYNGEE. Trimming took 3 bases from V and 7 from J; bases not matched to a gene: 23. CDR3 nucleotides: TGTGCCAGCAGCGGGTTCGGGACAGGGTTCGAAGGGGGATCGTGGAATGAGCAGTTCTTC. It codes for CASSGFGTGFEGGSWNEQFF.

V gene TRBV3-1 (or the pseudogene TRBV3-2) combines with J gene TRBJ1-5; D is undetermined. The CDR3 covers 13 residues. From germline, CDR1 is LGHDT and CDR2 YNNKEL (reference sequence). The V gene lost 3 bases and the J gene lost 0 bases, with 3 bases spanning the gap. CDR3 in amino acids: CASSHNSNQPQHF. For the CDR3, the DNA is TGTGCCAGCAGCCACAATAGCAATCAGCCCCAGCATTTT.

The chain uses TRBV5-6 and TRBJ2-7, with D possibly matching TRBD1 (5 bases). This CDR3 has 16 residues. Per the germline V gene, CDR1 is SGHDT and CDR2 is YYEEEE. V was trimmed by 1 base and J by 7 bases, leaving 21 bases between them. Here the CDR3 reads CASSLLETAPRKEQYF. CDR3 nucleotides: TGTGCCAGCAGCTTGCTGGAGACAGCCCCTCGAAAAGAGCAGTACTTC.

This chain uses TRBV6-2 or TRBV6-3 with TRBJ2-5, with D hard to call. V was cut by 6 bases and J by 5 bases, with 10 bases left in between. There are 12 residues in the CDR3. Germline V gene data show CDR1 as MNHEY and CDR2 as SVGEGT. The CDR3 coding sequence is TGTGCCAGCAGCCGGACCTGGGAGACCCAGTACTTC. Protein: CASSRTWETQYF.

The V and J genes are TRBV7-6 and TRBJ2-2; the D call may be TRBD1 or TRBD2 (6 bases each). CDR3 length: 14 amino acids. CDR1 is SGHVS, CDR2 FNYEAQ, per germline. Trimming stripped 2 bases from V and 5 bases from J, with 9 bases between. CDR3 residues: CASSLRGGTGELFF. In nucleotides, the CDR3 is TGTGCCAGCAGCTTAAGAGGGGGGACCGGGGAGCTGTTTTTT. Looking up the rest from reference TRBV7-6 and TRBJ2-2 gives the full variable domain: GAGVSQSPRYKVTKRGQDVALRCDPISGHVSLYWYRQALGQGPEFLTYFNYEAQQDKSGLPNDRFSAERPEGSISTLTIQRTEQRDSAMYRCASSLRGGTGELFFGEGSRLTVL.

The chain has TRBV11-3 and TRBJ1-3; D is possibly TRBD1 (6 bases). Per the germline V gene, CDR1 is SGHNT and CDR2 is YENEEA. The CDR3 covers 15 residues. Trimming shortened V by 5 bases and J by 0 bases, and 11 bases separated the two germline ends. This CDR3 reads CASSQDRNSGNTIYF. The CDR3 DNA is TGTGCCAGCAGCCAAGACAGGAACTCTGGAAACACCATATATTTT.

The gene calls are TRBV3-1 (or the pseudogene TRBV3-2) and TRBJ1-1; 7 bases are shared with TRBD1. The junction had 3 bases not matched to a gene; V was cut back by 4 bases and J by 1 base. The CDR3 sequence is 14 residues long. Germline assignment: CDR1 LGHDT and CDR2 YNNKEL (reference sequence). This chain's CDR3 is CASSLRQGNTEAFF. CDR3 DNA: TGTGCCAGCAGCCTACGACAGGGGAACACTGAAGCTTTCTTT.

The J gene is TRBJ2-1, the V gene TRBV7-9; D is unclear. The CDR3 is 13 amino acids. The germline V and J ends were trimmed by 5 bases and 5 bases, with 10 bases remaining between them. CDR1 and CDR2 (germline): SEHNR, FQNEAQ (reference sequence). For the CDR3, the DNA is TGTGCCAGCAGCACACAAGTCCACAATGAGCAGTTCTTC. Its translation: CASSTQVHNEQFF.

The chain links TRBV9 to TRBJ2-5; 9 bases line up with TRBD1. The V segment lost 0 bases and the J segment 7 bases; nucleotides outside the gene matches: 10. This CDR3 is built from 16 residues. Germline V lookup: CDR1 SGDLS, CDR2 YYNGEE. CDR3 in DNA: TGTGCCAGCAGCGTAGCTGGGACAGGGAATCGGGGGACCCAGTACTTC. This codes for CASSVAGTGNRGTQYF.